A selection of T cell receptor beta chains follows, all from one sample in a study of blood T cell repertoires in COVID-19. This table comes from immunoSEQ multiplex PCR, and its TCRdb copy is limited to in-frame clones, with some not included. The table records around 450,000 clones, less than 95% of them present only once. Sequencing was performed on PBMCs or T cells enriched from blood (not recorded which). The receptor set was obtained from a man aged 18 to 30 who had recovered from COVID-19. The CDR3 runs from the conserved cysteine through the conserved F or W. The order of the fields is J gene, V gene, D gene, clone size, CDR3 DNA, CDR3 protein. D genes are given only for firm matches. Size tells how often a clone was seen (once, few, many) or the class of an expanded clone, and some rows leave it out.

J gene: TRBJ2-2; V gene: TRBV7-8; D gene: NA; clone size: once; CDR3 DNA: TGTGCCAGCAGCTTATTGGGGGAGGCGAACACCGGGGAGCTGTTTTTT; CDR3 protein: CASSLLGEANTGELFF
J gene: TRBJ1-2; V gene: TRBV2; D gene: TRBD1; clone size: NA; CDR3 DNA: TGTGCCAGCTTAAAACAGGGGGTAGATGGCTACACCTTC; CDR3 protein: CASLKQGVDGYTF
J gene: TRBJ2-7; V gene: TRBV7-2; D gene: TRBD1; clone size: NA; CDR3 DNA: TGTGCCAGCAGCTTGTGGGGGGACAGGGTGGGGTACGAGCAGTACTTC; CDR3 protein: CASSLWGDRVGYEQYF
J gene: TRBJ1-5; V gene: TRBV7-9; D gene: NA; clone size: NA; CDR3 DNA: TGTGCCAGCAGCGCGGATTATAGCAATCAGCCCCAGCATTTT; CDR3 protein: CASSADYSNQPQHF
J gene: TRBJ2-7; V gene: TRBV5-1; D gene: NA; clone size: NA; CDR3 DNA: TGCGCCAGCAGTACGGACAGCCCCTCCTACGAGCAGTACTTC; CDR3 protein: CASSTDSPSYEQYF
J gene: TRBJ2-1; V gene: TRBV5-4; D gene: TRBD2; clone size: NA; CDR3 DNA: TGTGCCAGCAGCTTGGCCCGGCTAGCGGGCTCCTACAATGAGCAGTTCTTC; CDR3 protein: CASSLARLAGSYNEQFF
J gene: TRBJ1-5; V gene: TRBV7-2; D gene: NA; clone size: NA; CDR3 DNA: TGTGCCAGCAGCTTACTCAGGGGCAATCAGCCCCAGCATTTT; CDR3 protein: CASSLLRGNQPQHF
J gene: TRBJ2-3; V gene: TRBV9; D gene: NA; clone size: NA; CDR3 DNA: TGTGCCAGCAGCGTAATGGCGACCGGGACAGATACGCAGTATTTT; CDR3 protein: CASSVMATGTDTQYF
J gene: TRBJ2-2; V gene: TRBV13; D gene: TRBD1; clone size: NA; CDR3 DNA: TGTGCCAGCAGCCTAAGGACAGGGGGGACCGGGGAGCTGTTTTTT; CDR3 protein: CASSLRTGGTGELFF
J gene: TRBJ2-1; V gene: TRBV11-2; D gene: TRBD2; clone size: NA; CDR3 DNA: TGTGCCAGCAGCTTAGACCGGGGGGGGTACAATGAGGAGTTCTTC; CDR3 protein: CASSLDRGGYNEEFF
J gene: TRBJ1-1; V gene: TRBV4-2; D gene: TRBD1; clone size: NA; CDR3 DNA: TGTGCCAGCAGCCAAGTGTTGGGACAGGGGGACCCGGGGGGCACTGAAGCTTTCTTT; CDR3 protein: CASSQVLGQGDPGGTEAFF
J gene: TRBJ2-3; V gene: TRBV7-9; D gene: TRBD2; clone size: NA; CDR3 DNA: TGTGCCGGAGGAGCGGGGGGCACAGATACGCAGTATTTT; CDR3 protein: CAGGAGGTDTQYF
J gene: TRBJ1-5; V gene: TRBV19; D gene: NA; clone size: NA; CDR3 DNA: TGTGCCAGTAGTATACGGGTTGGGGGCCAGCCCCAGCATTTT; CDR3 protein: CASSIRVGGQPQHF
J gene: TRBJ1-5; V gene: TRBV6-6; D gene: TRBD1; clone size: NA; CDR3 DNA: TGTGCCAGCACTCGGCAGGGGGCCTACACAAACACTCCTCAGCCCCAGCATTTT; CDR3 protein: CASTRQGAYTNTPQPQHF
J gene: TRBJ1-4; V gene: TRBV12-3/TRBV12-4; D gene: NA; clone size: NA; CDR3 DNA: TGTGCCAGCAGTTTATACGGGGGTGAAAAACTGTTTTTT; CDR3 protein: CASSLYGGEKLFF
J gene: TRBJ2-3; V gene: TRBV10-3; D gene: TRBD1; clone size: NA; CDR3 DNA: TGTGCCACGAACAGGGGACCAGATACGCAGTATTTT; CDR3 protein: CATNRGPDTQYF
J gene: TRBJ2-1; V gene: TRBV6-5; D gene: TRBD2; clone size: NA; CDR3 DNA: TGTGCCAGCTGTCGGACTAGCGGGAGTTACAATGAGCAGTTCTTC; CDR3 protein: CASCRTSGSYNEQFF
J gene: TRBJ1-1; V gene: TRBV5-1; D gene: NA; clone size: NA; CDR3 DNA: TGCGCCAGCAGCATGAAAAAGAGTGAAGCTTTCTTT; CDR3 protein: CASSMKKSEAFF
J gene: TRBJ1-2; V gene: TRBV2; D gene: TRBD1; clone size: NA; CDR3 DNA: TGTGCCAGCAGTGGACAGGGGGACCTTGGCTACACCTTC; CDR3 protein: CASSGQGDLGYTF
J gene: TRBJ1-6; V gene: TRBV5-1; D gene: TRBD1; clone size: NA; CDR3 DNA: TGCGCCAGCAGCTTTAGTGTGACAGGGAATTCACCCCTCCACTTT; CDR3 protein: CASSFSVTGNSPLHF
J gene: TRBJ1-5; V gene: TRBV19; D gene: TRBD1; clone size: NA; CDR3 DNA: TGTGCCAGTAGTTCGACGGGACAGGGGTCGGATCAGCCCCAGCATTTT; CDR3 protein: CASSSTGQGSDQPQHF
J gene: TRBJ1-1; V gene: TRBV5-1; D gene: NA; clone size: once; CDR3 DNA: TGCGCCAGCAGCATCTCAACTATGAACACTGAAGCTTTCTTT; CDR3 protein: CASSISTMNTEAFF
J gene: TRBJ1-4; V gene: TRBV15; D gene: TRBD1; clone size: NA; CDR3 DNA: TGTGCCACCAGCAGACAGGGGGTAGAGGAAAAACTGTTTTTT; CDR3 protein: CATSRQGVEEKLFF
J gene: TRBJ2-7; V gene: TRBV7-9; D gene: NA; clone size: NA; CDR3 DNA: TGTGCCAGCAGCTTAGGGGGCTTAGTAGCCTACGAGCAGTACTTC; CDR3 protein: CASSLGGLVAYEQYF
J gene: TRBJ1-5; V gene: TRBV10-3; D gene: NA; clone size: NA; CDR3 DNA: TGTGCCATCAGTGAGTCTGGACCGGGGCAGCCCCAGCATTTT; CDR3 protein: CAISESGPGQPQHF
J gene: TRBJ2-1; V gene: TRBV25-1; D gene: NA; clone size: NA; CDR3 DNA: TGTGCCAGCAGTGTTCTGGACAGTTACAATGAGCAGTTCTTC; CDR3 protein: CASSVLDSYNEQFF
J gene: TRBJ1-2; V gene: TRBV2; D gene: NA; clone size: NA; CDR3 DNA: TGTGCCAGCAGTGAGCGGGGGGACTATGGCTACACCTTC; CDR3 protein: CASSERGDYGYTF
J gene: TRBJ2-3; V gene: TRBV18; D gene: TRBD2; clone size: NA; CDR3 DNA: TGTGCCAGCTCATCGACTAGCGGGAGCCCCACAGATACGCAGTATTTT; CDR3 protein: CASSSTSGSPTDTQYF
J gene: TRBJ1-1; V gene: TRBV28; D gene: NA; clone size: NA; CDR3 DNA: TGTGCCAGCAGTCCCCCTCTGAACACTGAAGCTTTCTTT; CDR3 protein: CASSPPLNTEAFF
J gene: TRBJ2-3; V gene: TRBV6-8; D gene: NA; clone size: NA; CDR3 DNA: TGTGCCATTGGGATCGGAGGTAGCGGAGATACGCAGTATTTT; CDR3 protein: CAIGIGGSGDTQYF
J gene: TRBJ1-5; V gene: TRBV12-3/TRBV12-4; D gene: TRBD1; clone size: NA; CDR3 DNA: TGTGCCAGCGGGGACAGTAGCAATCAGCCCCAGCATTTT; CDR3 protein: CASGDSSNQPQHF
J gene: TRBJ1-2; V gene: TRBV6-5; D gene: NA; clone size: NA; CDR3 DNA: TGTGCCACCCGGACGGGGGTAGCTAACTATGGCTACACCTTC; CDR3 protein: CATRTGVANYGYTF
J gene: TRBJ2-7; V gene: TRBV30; D gene: TRBD2; clone size: NA; CDR3 DNA: TGTGCCTGGAGTGTAGGCGGGAGTGGCTACGAGCAGTACTTC; CDR3 protein: CAWSVGGSGYEQYF
J gene: TRBJ2-1; V gene: TRBV12-5; D gene: TRBD2; clone size: NA; CDR3 DNA: TGTGCTAGTGGTTTGGCCGTGGATCCCAGGACTAGCTGGGCTGAGCAGTTCTTC; CDR3 protein: CASGLAVDPRTSWAEQFF
J gene: TRBJ1-6; V gene: TRBV7-8; D gene: NA; clone size: once; CDR3 DNA: TGTGCCAGCAGCTTAGGGGGGGGACCTTTTAATTCACCCCTCCACTTT; CDR3 protein: CASSLGGGPFNSPLHF
J gene: TRBJ2-3; V gene: TRBV14; D gene: NA; clone size: NA; CDR3 DNA: TGTGCCAGCAGCCAACTCCCTAGCACAGATACGCAGTATTTT; CDR3 protein: CASSQLPSTDTQYF
J gene: TRBJ1-1; V gene: TRBV7-9; D gene: NA; clone size: NA; CDR3 DNA: TGTGCCAGCAGCCCTCCTCAACGGGAAGCTTTCTTT; CDR3 protein: CASSPPQREAFF
J gene: TRBJ2-1; V gene: TRBV6-2/TRBV6-3; D gene: NA; clone size: NA; CDR3 DNA: TGTGCCAGCAGTTACGAGGGTCCGTACAATGAGCAGTTCTTC; CDR3 protein: CASSYEGPYNEQFF
J gene: TRBJ1-4; V gene: TRBV4-1; D gene: NA; clone size: NA; CDR3 DNA: TGCGCCAGCAGCCCGTCCACGGGGAGGGAGAATGAAAAACTGTTTTTT; CDR3 protein: CASSPSTGRENEKLFF
J gene: TRBJ2-7; V gene: TRBV7-2; D gene: NA; clone size: NA; CDR3 DNA: TGTGCCAGCAGCTTGGCCACAGGGTCTGCCTACGAGCAGTACTTC; CDR3 protein: CASSLATGSAYEQYF
J gene: TRBJ1-1; V gene: TRBV19; D gene: NA; clone size: NA; CDR3 DNA: TGTGCCACCGGACACCTGAACACTGAAGCTTTCTTT; CDR3 protein: CATGHLNTEAFF
J gene: TRBJ2-2; V gene: TRBV5-4; D gene: NA; clone size: NA; CDR3 DNA: TGTGCCAGCAGCCCATCCCAGAGGGTGGAGCTGTTTTTT; CDR3 protein: CASSPSQRVELFF
J gene: TRBJ2-7; V gene: TRBV28; D gene: TRBD1; clone size: once; CDR3 DNA: TGTGCCAGCAGTTCGCCCGGGACAGGGAACGAGCAGTACTTC; CDR3 protein: CASSSPGTGNEQYF
J gene: TRBJ2-3; V gene: TRBV4-1; D gene: NA; clone size: NA; CDR3 DNA: TGCGCCAGCAGCCAAGACGGGAACACAGATACGCAGTATTTT; CDR3 protein: CASSQDGNTDTQYF
J gene: TRBJ2-3; V gene: TRBV5-1; D gene: TRBD1; clone size: NA; CDR3 DNA: TGCGCCAGCAGCTTGGTGGGACAGCCCACAGATACGCAGTATTTT; CDR3 protein: CASSLVGQPTDTQYF
J gene: TRBJ1-2; V gene: TRBV10-1; D gene: NA; clone size: NA; CDR3 DNA: TGCGCCAGCAGTGCGACGGAGACCTATGGCTACACCTTC; CDR3 protein: CASSATETYGYTF
J gene: TRBJ2-4; V gene: TRBV11-2; D gene: NA; clone size: NA; CDR3 DNA: TGTGCCAGCAGCGCAGTGGGTGGTGCAGGGGAAGCCAAAAACATTCAGTACTTC; CDR3 protein: CASSAVGGAGEAKNIQYF
J gene: TRBJ2-1; V gene: TRBV7-9; D gene: TRBD1; clone size: NA; CDR3 DNA: TGTGCCAGCAGCGAGGGGGACAGGGAAAGAGATGAGCAGTTCTTC; CDR3 protein: CASSEGDRERDEQFF
J gene: TRBJ1-3; V gene: TRBV4-1; D gene: NA; clone size: NA; CDR3 DNA: TGCGCCAGCAGCCAAGTATACCAGGGTTATGAAAACACCATATATTTT; CDR3 protein: CASSQVYQGYENTIYF
J gene: TRBJ2-5; V gene: TRBV6-5; D gene: NA; clone size: NA; CDR3 DNA: TGTGCCAGCAGTTACTATAGGGGAGAGACCCAGTACTTC; CDR3 protein: CASSYYRGETQYF
J gene: TRBJ2-1; V gene: TRBV7-9; D gene: TRBD2; clone size: NA; CDR3 DNA: TGTGCCAGCAGGCCCCAACTAGCGCCCAATGAGCAGTTCTTC; CDR3 protein: CASRPQLAPNEQFF
J gene: TRBJ2-3; V gene: TRBV7-2; D gene: TRBD2; clone size: NA; CDR3 DNA: TGTGCCAGCCGGGGAGGGCTAGCGGGGGCCGCAGATACGCAGTATTTT; CDR3 protein: CASRGGLAGAADTQYF
J gene: TRBJ2-1; V gene: TRBV7-8; D gene: TRBD1; clone size: NA; CDR3 DNA: TGTGCCAGCAGCGTCGACAGGGGGATACTACCGGCTGGAAAGCAGTTCTTC; CDR3 protein: CASSVDRGILPAGKQFF
J gene: TRBJ2-5; V gene: TRBV3-1/TRBV3-2; D gene: NA; clone size: NA; CDR3 DNA: TGTGCCAGCAGCCAAGATAGAGGTGGTCGGGAGACCCAGTACTTC; CDR3 protein: CASSQDRGGRETQYF
J gene: TRBJ1-2; V gene: TRBV10-3; D gene: NA; clone size: NA; CDR3 DNA: TGTGCCATCAGTGAGTCGTGGCAAAATAGCAACTATGGCTACACCTTC; CDR3 protein: CAISESWQNSNYGYTF